This TCR beta chain was profiled in a study of T-cell reconstitution after alpha-beta-depleted transplantation in children listed by TCRdb under 2016. Regarding the research as a whole: Using TCR repertoire profiling, the study followed T-cell immune reconstitution in a quantitative way in children after TCRalphabeta/CD19-depleted allogeneic hematopoietic cell transplantation.

Comments on this clonotype: Its target antigen remains unknown. Per-nucleotide qualities are absent, and no much larger clonotype sits a single base away.

Library generation was performed with PCR. Sequencing took place on an Illumina HiSeq 2500. TCR library preparation used molecular barcoding, with unique molecular identifiers applied to normalize quantification of the TCRbeta repertoire. TCRdb passed the public sequencing reads through fastp at Q25 and MiXCR, retaining productive beta sequences. When rows share a CDR3 protein, they turn into one entry using the most common DNA and genes. In this sample the table shows roughly 200,000 distinct CDR3 sequences, around 9.6% of which occur a single time. Jointly, the top ten make up 5.5% to 8% of the sample. This specimen was PBMCs from the stem cell graft donor, taken from the stem cell graft. The TCR originated in a human donor who donated a stem cell graft to a child with acute lymphoblastic leukemia.

Here is the DNA: TGTGCCAGCAGCTTCGGACAGGTTGGTAGTGAAGCTTTCTTT. Translation gives CASSFGQVGSEAFF. This sequence uses TRBV5-4 and TRBJ1-1, with 7 bases aligning to TRBD1. CDR1 and CDR2, per the germline V gene (reference sequence), are SGHNT and YYREEE. The germline V end is reduced by 2 bases and the J end by 7 bases; junction bases left unmatched: 8. The CDR3, cysteine through phenylalanine, is 14 amino acids long. CDR3 DNA only is kept here, 42 bases in frame from base 1.